The 19 T cell receptor beta chains below were found in one sample sequenced in a study of PD-1 blockade in mismatch repair-deficient tumors (dated by TCRdb to about 2017). The library was prepared using the immunoSEQ multiplex PCR assay. TCRdb carries this immuneACCESS record with in-frame sequences only. Its versions omit some clonotypes, under half of them owing to an unresolved V gene in the studies checked, with the rest unexplained. The sample table shows 60,000 to 75,000 clones, and about 91% are seen once. The top ten clones comprise roughly 13% of the sample. Sample: peripheral blood, taken 52 weeks after starting pembrolizumab. The receptors here all came from an adult with mismatch repair-deficient cancer.

The chain has TRBV11-2 and TRBJ1-2; weak D call: TRBD1 (6 bases). With 5 bases removed from V and 6 bases from J, the gap between germline ends came to 13 bases. This CDR3 spans 13 amino acids. CDR1 is SGHAT, CDR2 FQNNGV, per germline. The CDR3 region is CASSPGTPNGYTF. Here the CDR3 DNA reads TGTGCCAGCAGCCCCGGGACACCTAATGGCTACACCTTC.

The chain links TRBV4-3 to TRBJ2-2; 7 positions agree with TRBD2. This CDR3 has 15 residues. Unmatched junction bases numbered 7, after V lost 7 bases and J lost 2 bases. Looked up from germline, CDR1 is LGHNA and CDR2 is YSLEER. CDR3 residues: CASTGGRDNTGELFF. CDR3 sequence (DNA): TGCGCCAGCACGGGCGGGAGAGATAACACCGGGGAGCTGTTTTTT.

The chain links TRBV10-2 to TRBJ2-5; no clear D. Trimming removed 4 bases from V and 0 bases from J, with 9 bases in between. The CDR3 has 14 residues. Looked up from germline, CDR1 is WSHSY and CDR2 is SAAADI. This CDR3 reads CASSASAHQETQYF. The CDR3 DNA is TGCGCCAGCAGTGCTTCTGCTCACCAAGAGACCCAGTACTTC.

V is TRBV7-2 and J is TRBJ2-5; D may be TRBD1 (5 bases). V was pared by 3 bases and J by 0 bases, with 14 bases between. The length of the CDR3 is 16 residues. CDR1 is SGHTA and CDR2 is FQGNSA in the germline V gene. In nucleotides, the CDR3 is TGTGCCAGCAGCTTTAGGTCGGACAAGTACCAAGAGACCCAGTACTTC. Its protein is CASSFRSDKYQETQYF.

The V gene is TRBV4-1, the J gene TRBJ2-1, with no clear D. Trimming took off 0 bases at V and 5 bases at J, with 11 bases between the two ends. CDR3 length: 15 amino acids. Germline CDR1 reads MGHRA; CDR2 reads YSYEKL. The CDR3 DNA reads as TGCGCCAGCAGCCAAGAAGGAACACGCGACAATGAGCAGTTCTTC. It encodes CASSQEGTRDNEQFF.

The chain has TRBV4-1 and TRBJ2-7; unclear D gene. The CDR3 has 17 amino acids. V dropped 1 base and J dropped 3 bases, with 19 bases sitting between them. The germline CDR1 and CDR2 sequences are MGHRA and YSYEKL. CDR3 amino acids: CASSQVGAGSLGYEQYF. The CDR3 coding sequence is TGCGCCAGCAGCCAAGTCGGAGCAGGTTCCCTCGGCTACGAGCAGTACTTC.

The V gene is TRBV11-1, the J gene TRBJ1-5, with D unresolved. Germline assignment: CDR1 SGHAT and CDR2 FQDESV (reference sequence). This CDR3 region has 14 residues. V lost 5 bases and J 0 bases, leaving 8 bases between the germline ends. The CDR3 spells CASSGDYSNQPQHF. CDR3 sequence (DNA): TGTGCCAGCAGCGGAGACTATAGCAATCAGCCCCAGCATTTT.

The rearrangement links TRBV4-1 to TRBJ2-5, with D perhaps TRBD1 (5 bases). Per the germline V gene, CDR1 is MGHRA and CDR2 is YSYEKL. The CDR3 has 17 residues. The germline V and J ends were trimmed by 1 base and 7 bases, with 22 bases remaining between them. The CDR3 DNA follows: TGCGCCAGCAGCCAAGGTTTTCAGGGAACCGTTACCGGGACCCAGTACTTC. This codes for CASSQGFQGTVTGTQYF.

V and J are TRBV2 and TRBJ2-3, with TRBD2 matching 8 bases. Germline CDR1 SNHLY, CDR2 FYNNEI. The V and J ends lost 7 bases and 0 bases, in that order; junction bases with no gene match: 24. The CDR3 contains 21 residues. CDR3 DNA sequence: TGTGCCAGCATCTCAGCGGGTGTTAGGCTAGCGGGCGCCTCTAGCACAGATACGCAGTATTTT. Translation gives CASISAGVRLAGASSTDTQYF.

This rearrangement joins TRBV29-1 to TRBJ2-6; D is unresolved. Trimming left V 0 bases short and J 2 bases short, with 8 bases between. The CDR3 sequence is 15 residues long. Germline CDR1 and CDR2: SQVTM and ANQGSEA. The CDR3 DNA sequence: TGCAGCGTTGAAGATTCAGGTGCTGGGGCCAACGTCCTGACTTTC. Its translation: CSVEDSGAGANVLTF.

The V and J genes are TRBV25-1 and TRBJ2-7; perhaps TRBD2 as D (7 bases). The germline gives CDR1 MGHDK, CDR2 SYGVNS. V was clipped by 5 bases and J by 1 base, with 15 bases between them. The CDR3 length is 15 residues. CDR3 sequence: CASSPRGARSYEQYF. DNA for the CDR3: TGTGCCAGCAGTCCCCGGGGGGCGAGATCCTACGAGCAGTACTTC.

The chain couples TRBV4-1 to TRBJ2-7; D unresolved. The V and J ends lost 0 bases and 0 bases respectively, with 9 bases between them. Germline lookup yields CDR1 MGHRA and CDR2 YSYEKL. This CDR3 contains 15 residues. As DNA, the CDR3 is TGCGCCAGCAGCCAAGAGGCGCTGAGCTCCTACGAGCAGTACTTC. It specifies CASSQEALSSYEQYF.

The CDR3 DNA is TGTGCCAGCAGCTTGGTAGGCAGGGACTATGGCTACACCTTC. Translated: CASSLVGRDYGYTF. The V gene is TRBV5-6, the J gene TRBJ1-2, with TRBD1 as a possible D gene (5 bases). CDR1 SGHDT and CDR2 YYEEEE come from the germline V gene. The ends were cut back, 0 bases at V and 3 bases at J, with 9 bases in the middle. CDR3 size: 14 residues.

The chain employs TRBV7-9 and TRBJ2-7; TRBD2 aligns across 8 bases. The CDR3 is 15 residues long. The trim removed 5 bases at V and 5 bases at J, leaving 11 bases unmatched. The germline V gene encodes CDR1 SEHNR and CDR2 FQNEAQ (reference sequence). CDR3 coding DNA: TGTGCCAGCAGCCAAGGGAGCGGGAGTAGCCACGAGCAGTACTTC. Residues: CASSQGSGSSHEQYF.

The rearrangement joins TRBV4-1 to TRBJ2-7, with 7 bases aligning to TRBD2. Trimming removed 1 base from V and 3 bases from J; junction bases left unmatched: 6. The length of the CDR3 is 15 residues. Germline CDR1 is MGHRA and CDR2 is YSYEKL. The CDR3 DNA is TGCGCCAGCAGCCAAGTCCGGGACTACGACTACGAGCAGTACTTC. It is translated as CASSQVRDYDYEQYF.

The chain couples TRBV7-9 to TRBJ2-3; D call uncertain. The CDR3 loop spans 16 amino acids. Trimming stripped 5 bases from V and 5 bases from J, with 20 bases between. Germline CDR1 reads SEHNR; CDR2 reads FQNEAQ (reference sequence). The CDR3 sequence: CASSTNAAAPGDTQYF. The CDR3 DNA reads TGTGCCAGCAGCACTAACGCGGCGGCCCCGGGAGATACGCAGTATTTT. Looking up the rest from reference TRBV7-9 and TRBJ2-3 gives the full variable domain: DTGVSQNPRHKITKRGQNVTFRCDPISEHNRLYWYRQTLGQGPEFLTYFQNEAQLEKSRLLSDRFSAERPKGSFSTLEIQRTEQGDSAMYLCASSTNAAAPGDTQYFGPGTRLTVL.

This sequence joins TRBV9 and TRBJ2-7, with no clear D. The V end lost 0 bases, the J end lost 5 bases, and 9 bases lay between the germline ends. CDR1 is SGDLS and CDR2 is YYNGEE in the germline V gene. The CDR3 runs to 13 residues. The CDR3 DNA reads TGTGCCAGCAGCGTAGGCGTTCTGAACGAGCAGTACTTC. Translated: CASSVGVLNEQYF.

The chain joins TRBV4-3 to TRBJ2-7, with D possibly matching TRBD1 (6 bases). The germline gives CDR1 LGHNA, CDR2 YSLEER. V was clipped by 1 base and J by 2 bases, with 12 bases between them. The CDR3 is 15 residues long. The CDR3: CASSQVETGPYEQYF. For the CDR3, the DNA is TGCGCCAGCAGCCAAGTTGAGACAGGACCCTACGAGCAGTACTTC.

The V and J genes are TRBV10-3 and TRBJ2-7; tentative D call: TRBD2 (6 bases). Germline V gene data show CDR1 as ENHRY and CDR2 as SYGVKD. This CDR3 has 12 amino acids. V lost 8 bases to trimming and J lost 4 bases, with 12 bases between them. The CDR3 protein is CAISSGVYEQYF. The CDR3 nucleotides are TGTGCCATCTCGTCGGGAGTTTACGAGCAGTACTTC.